This record looks at one T cell receptor beta chain sequence and its context. No cognate antigen has been identified for it. No base-level quality is on record; no much larger clone is a single base apart. This sample stems from a study of control samples from healthy donors and cancer patients (TCRdb year 2020). The CDR1 and CDR2 encoded by the germline V gene are ENHRY and SYGVKD. Trimming leaves V shorter by 11 bases and J shorter by 2 bases, with the junction holding 5 bases beyond the gene matches. Counted from cysteine to phenylalanine, this CDR3 has 12 amino acids. Left in the record is the CDR3 DNA by itself, 36 bases read in frame from the first base. Library construction relied on the immunoSEQ multiplex PCR assay. TCRdb stores this immuneACCESS table with in-frame sequences only. Part of the clones is absent; in the studies checked, under half of the shortfall reflects unresolved V genes, and no reason is known for the rest. Here the sample has about 130,000 clones; 85% to 95% occur a single time. The ten top clones hold over 12% of the sample.

This sequence originates from a man in his sixties with colorectal cancer. The source material was PBMCs. The rearranged segments are TRBV10-3 and TRBJ2-5, with 7 bases matching TRBD2. The DNA sequence reads TGTGCCGTCAACGGGGGGCAAGAGACCCAGTACTTC. This translates into CAVNGGQETQYF.